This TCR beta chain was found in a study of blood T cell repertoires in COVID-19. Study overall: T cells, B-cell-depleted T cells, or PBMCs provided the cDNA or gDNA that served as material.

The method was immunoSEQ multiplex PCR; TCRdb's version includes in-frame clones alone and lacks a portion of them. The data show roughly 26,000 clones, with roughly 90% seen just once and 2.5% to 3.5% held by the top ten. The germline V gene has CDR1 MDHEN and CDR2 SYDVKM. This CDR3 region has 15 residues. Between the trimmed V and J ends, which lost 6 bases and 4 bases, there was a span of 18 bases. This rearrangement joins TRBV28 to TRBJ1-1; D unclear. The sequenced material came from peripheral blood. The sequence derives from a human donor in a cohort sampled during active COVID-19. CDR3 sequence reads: CASSLRRVAGTEAFF. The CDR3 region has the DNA TGTGCCAGCAGCCTCCGTCGGGTTGCGGGCACTGAAGCTTTCTTT.